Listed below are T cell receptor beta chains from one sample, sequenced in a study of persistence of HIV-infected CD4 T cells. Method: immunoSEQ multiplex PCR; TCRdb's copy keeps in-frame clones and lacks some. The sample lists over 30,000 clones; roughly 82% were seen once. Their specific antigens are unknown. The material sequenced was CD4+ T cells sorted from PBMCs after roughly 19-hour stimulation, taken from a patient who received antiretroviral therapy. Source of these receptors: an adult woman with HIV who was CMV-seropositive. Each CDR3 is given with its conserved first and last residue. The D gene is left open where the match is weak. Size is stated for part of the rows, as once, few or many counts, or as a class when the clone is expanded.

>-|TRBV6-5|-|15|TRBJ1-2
CASSYSGEVSKGYTF
TGTGCCAGCAGTTACAGCGGCGAGGTTTCGAAAGGCTACACCTTC
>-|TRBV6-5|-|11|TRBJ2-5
CASSPSRTQYF
TGTGCCAGCAGCCCCTCGCGGACCCAGTACTTC
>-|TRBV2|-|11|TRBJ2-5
CASRTQETQYF
TGTGCCAGCAGGACACAAGAGACCCAGTACTTC
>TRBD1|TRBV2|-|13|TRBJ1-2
CASSEWDRGGYTF
TGTGCCAGCAGTGAGTGGGACAGGGGAGGCTACACCTTC
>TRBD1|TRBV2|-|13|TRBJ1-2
CASRTGQGVGYTF
TGTGCCAGCAGAACGGGACAGGGTGTTGGCTACACCTTC
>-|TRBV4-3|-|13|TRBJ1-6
CASSQDPVSPLHF
TGCGCCAGCAGCCAAGACCCGGTTTCACCCCTCCACTTT
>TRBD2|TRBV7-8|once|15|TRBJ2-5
CASSSGLAGLKTQYF
TGTGCCAGCAGCTCCGGACTAGCGGGATTAAAGACCCAGTACTTC
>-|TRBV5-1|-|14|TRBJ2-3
CASSWGRGGDTQYF
TGCGCCAGCAGCTGGGGACGGGGTGGCGATACGCAGTATTTT
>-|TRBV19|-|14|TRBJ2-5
CASSIRDGVETQYF
TGTGCCAGTAGTATAAGGGATGGGGTGGAGACCCAGTACTTC
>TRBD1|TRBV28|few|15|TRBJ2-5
CASSWGGQGRETQYF
TGTGCCAGCAGTTGGGGAGGACAGGGCCGTGAGACCCAGTACTTC
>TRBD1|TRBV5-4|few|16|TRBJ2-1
CASSGGGTGEFSEQFF
TGTGCCAGCAGCGGAGGGGGGACAGGGGAATTCAGTGAGCAGTTCTTC
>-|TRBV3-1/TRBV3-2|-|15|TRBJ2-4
CASSSQTVTKNIQYF
TGTGCCAGCAGCTCCCAGACTGTTACCAAAAACATTCAGTACTTC
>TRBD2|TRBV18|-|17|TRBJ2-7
CASSRPGLADVSYEQYF
TGTGCCAGCTCACGTCCGGGACTAGCGGACGTCTCCTACGAGCAGTACTTC
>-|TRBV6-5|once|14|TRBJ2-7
CASTPRALTYEQYF
TGTGCCAGCACGCCCAGGGCATTAACCTACGAGCAGTACTTC
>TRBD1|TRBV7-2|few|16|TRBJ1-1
CASSRPGQGRNTEAFF
TGTGCCAGCAGCCGGCCGGGACAGGGAAGAAACACTGAAGCTTTCTTT
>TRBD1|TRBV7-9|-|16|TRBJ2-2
CASSSGTGGYTGELFF
TGTGCCAGCAGCTCAGGGACAGGGGGGTACACCGGGGAGCTGTTTTTT
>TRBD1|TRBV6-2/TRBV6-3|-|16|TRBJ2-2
CASSGTGMMNTGELFF
TGTGCCAGCAGTGGGACAGGGATGATGAACACCGGGGAGCTGTTTTTT
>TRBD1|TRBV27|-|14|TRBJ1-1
CASSSDRGFTEAFF
TGTGCCAGCAGTTCAGACAGGGGTTTCACTGAAGCTTTCTTT
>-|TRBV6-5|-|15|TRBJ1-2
CASRDYSGRNYGYTF
TGTGCCAGCAGAGACTATAGCGGCAGAAACTATGGCTACACCTTC
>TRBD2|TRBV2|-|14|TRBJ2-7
CASRAGLASFEQYF
TGTGCCAGCAGGGCGGGACTAGCGAGTTTCGAGCAGTACTTC
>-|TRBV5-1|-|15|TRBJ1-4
CASSPNSKGDEKLFF
TGCGCCAGCAGCCCAAACAGTAAGGGCGATGAAAAACTGTTTTTT
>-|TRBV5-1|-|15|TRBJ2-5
CASSLGSGNQETQYF
TGCGCCAGCAGCCTGGGGTCCGGGAACCAAGAGACCCAGTACTTC
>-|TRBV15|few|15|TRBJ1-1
CATSRAPGTNTEAFF
TGTGCCACCAGCAGAGCTCCGGGGACGAACACTGAAGCTTTCTTT
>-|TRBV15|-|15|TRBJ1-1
CATSRDPTGNTEAFF
TGTGCCACCAGCAGAGATCCTACGGGGAACACTGAAGCTTTCTTT
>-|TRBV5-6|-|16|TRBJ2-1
CASSLSGPGTGNEQFF
TGTGCCAGCAGCTTGTCGGGGCCTGGGACGGGAAATGAGCAGTTCTTC
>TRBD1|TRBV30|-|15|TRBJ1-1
CAWDKRDRVYIEAFF
TGTGCCTGGGACAAACGGGACAGGGTTTATATCGAAGCTTTCTTT
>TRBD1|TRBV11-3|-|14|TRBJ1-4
CASSWGQGREKLFF
TGTGCCAGCAGCTGGGGACAGGGGCGTGAAAAACTGTTTTTT
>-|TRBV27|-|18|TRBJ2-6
CASSLSRLAGSGANVLTF
TGTGCCAGCAGTTTATCCCGTCTGGCAGGGTCTGGGGCCAACGTCCTGACTTTC
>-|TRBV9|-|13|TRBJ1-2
CASSGHSGAGYTF
TGTGCCAGCAGCGGTCATTCAGGGGCTGGCTACACCTTC
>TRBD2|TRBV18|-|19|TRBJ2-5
CASSLRIPLAGSPQETQYF
TGTGCCAGCTCACTACGAATACCCCTAGCGGGAAGCCCACAAGAGACCCAGTACTTC
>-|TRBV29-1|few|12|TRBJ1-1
CSVSHMNTEAFF
TGCAGCGTCAGCCACATGAACACTGAAGCTTTCTTT
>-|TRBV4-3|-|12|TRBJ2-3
CASSLDKYTQYF
TGCGCCAGCAGCCTCGACAAGTATACGCAGTATTTT
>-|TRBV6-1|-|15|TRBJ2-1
CASSDPGYSYNEQFF
TGTGCCAGCAGTGATCCGGGCTACTCCTACAATGAGCAGTTCTTC
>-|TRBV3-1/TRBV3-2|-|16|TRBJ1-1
CASSLRAVMGNTEAFF
TGTGCCAGCAGCCTCAGGGCAGTCATGGGGAACACTGAAGCTTTCTTT
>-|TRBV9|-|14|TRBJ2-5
CASSGQGAKETQYF
TGTGCCAGCAGCGGCCAAGGGGCGAAGGAGACCCAGTACTTC
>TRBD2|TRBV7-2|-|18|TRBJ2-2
CASSLRASGGGRTGELFF
TGTGCCAGCAGCCTACGGGCTAGCGGGGGGGGCCGCACCGGGGAGCTGTTTTTT
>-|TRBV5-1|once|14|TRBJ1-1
CASSLVAGNTEAFF
TGCGCCAGCAGCTTGGTGGCAGGGAACACTGAAGCTTTCTTT
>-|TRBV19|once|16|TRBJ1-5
CASNVGGNLLSQPQHF
TGTGCCAGTAATGTGGGAGGCAATTTACTTAGTCAGCCCCAGCATTTT
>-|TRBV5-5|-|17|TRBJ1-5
CASSPSSGPLRNQPQHF
TGTGCCAGCAGCCCTTCTTCGGGTCCCCTGCGAAATCAGCCCCAGCATTTT
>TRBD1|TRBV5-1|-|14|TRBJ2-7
CASGDTGGVGEQYF
TGCGCCAGCGGAGACACAGGGGGTGTAGGCGAGCAGTACTTC
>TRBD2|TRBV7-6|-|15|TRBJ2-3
CASSSAGVRTDTQYF
TGTGCCAGCAGCTCCGCGGGGGTCCGCACAGATACGCAGTATTTT
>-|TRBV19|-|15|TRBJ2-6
CASSNPSSGANVLTF
TGTGCCAGTAGTAACCCAAGCTCTGGGGCCAACGTCCTGACTTTC
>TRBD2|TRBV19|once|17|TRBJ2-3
CASSIEAGASGTDTQYF
TGTGCCAGTAGTATAGAAGCGGGGGCTAGTGGCACAGATACGCAGTATTTT
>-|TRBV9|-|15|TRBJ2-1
CASSIDPDSYNEQFF
TGTGCCAGCAGCATAGACCCGGACTCCTACAATGAGCAGTTCTTC
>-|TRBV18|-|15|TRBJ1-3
CASSPGGSGGNTIYF
TGTGCCAGCTCACCAGGAGGGTCGGGAGGAAACACCATATATTTT